This T cell receptor beta chain was sequenced in a study of regulatory T cells in long-lasting Graves disease. Looking at the study overall: Those Graves' patients who were newly diagnosed had been on antithyroid drugs under 3 months. General study points: The work looked only at peripheral blood and did not look at thyroid tissue. Patients with persistent disease showed a bias toward TRBV28, TRBJ1-2 and TRBJ2-5.

Time point noted: newly diagnosed GD, antithyroid drugs for less than 3 months. Scientists built the TCR library using RNA that was extracted from PBMCs. Trimming took off 2 bases at V and 2 bases at J, with 4 bases between the two ends. This CDR3 is built from 13 residues. Germline-derived CDR1 and CDR2 are KGHSH and LQKENI. HTBI primers from iRepertoire and Arm-PCR of CDR3 regions yielded the TCR beta libraries. TCRdb ran MiXCR on the multiplex PCR reads and lists one entry per CDR3 protein. The table lists 420,000 or so distinct CDR3 sequences, roughly 17% of them singletons. With respect to this clonotype: What it binds is unknown.

The data also belong to a second study, concerning T cells in Graves' hyperthyroidism and ophthalmopathy. That study reports: The model anticipated ophthalmopathy a median approximately 6.7 months pre-onset.

Sequencing was performed on peripheral blood mononuclear cells (PBMCs), taken at new diagnosis, from a patient treated with antithyroid drugs. The J gene is TRBJ2-1, the V gene TRBV18; D is unclear. The receptor was derived from a woman between 18 and 29 years old with Graves disease. CDR3: CASSPRTYNEQFF. In DNA form, the CDR3 reads TGTGCCAGCTCACCAAGGACCTACAATGAGCAGTTCTTC.